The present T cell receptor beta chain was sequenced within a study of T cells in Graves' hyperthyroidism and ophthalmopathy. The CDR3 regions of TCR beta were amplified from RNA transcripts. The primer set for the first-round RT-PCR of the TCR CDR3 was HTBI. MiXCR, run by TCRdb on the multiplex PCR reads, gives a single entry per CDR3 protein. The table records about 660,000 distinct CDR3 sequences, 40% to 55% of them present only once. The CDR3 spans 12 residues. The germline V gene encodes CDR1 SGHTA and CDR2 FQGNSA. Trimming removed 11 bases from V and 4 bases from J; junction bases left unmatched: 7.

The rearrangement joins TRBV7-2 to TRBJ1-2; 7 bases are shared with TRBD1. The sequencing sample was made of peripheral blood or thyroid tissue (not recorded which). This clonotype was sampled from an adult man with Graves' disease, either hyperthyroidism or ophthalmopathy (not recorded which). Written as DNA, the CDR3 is TGTGCCTGGGCTGGGACAGCCTATGGCTACACCTTC. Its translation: CAWAGTAYGYTF.